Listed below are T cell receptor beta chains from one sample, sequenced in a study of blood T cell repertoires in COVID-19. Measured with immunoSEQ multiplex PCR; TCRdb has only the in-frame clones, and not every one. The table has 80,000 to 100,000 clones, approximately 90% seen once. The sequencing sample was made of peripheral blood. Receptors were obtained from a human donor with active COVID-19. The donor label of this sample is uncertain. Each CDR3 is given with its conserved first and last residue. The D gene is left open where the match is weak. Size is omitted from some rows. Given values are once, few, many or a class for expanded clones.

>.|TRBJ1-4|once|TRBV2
CASSEGGAGATNEKLFF
TGTGCCAGCAGTGAAGGAGGGGCAGGGGCAACTAATGAAAAACTGTTTTTT
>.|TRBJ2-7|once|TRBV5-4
CASSLAARPPYEQYF
TGTGCCAGCAGCTTGGCGGCCAGGCCCCCCTACGAGCAGTACTTC
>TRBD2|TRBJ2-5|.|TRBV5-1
CASSSGGAGETQYF
TGCGCCAGCAGCAGCGGGGGGGCAGGGGAGACCCAGTACTTC
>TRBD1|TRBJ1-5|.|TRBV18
CASSPYALRQGIGQPQHF
TGTGCCAGCTCACCGTACGCACTACGACAGGGCATAGGGCAGCCCCAGCATTTT
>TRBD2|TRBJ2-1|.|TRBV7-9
CASSHSGGAPEQFF
TGTGCCAGCAGCCACAGCGGGGGGGCCCCTGAGCAGTTCTTC
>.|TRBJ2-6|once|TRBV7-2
CASSLAAAGWPPGANVLTF
TGTGCCAGCAGCTTAGCTGCGGCAGGGTGGCCTCCTGGGGCCAACGTCCTGACTTTC
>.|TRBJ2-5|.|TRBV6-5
CASSYGTTKETQYF
TGTGCCAGCAGTTACGGAACAACTAAAGAGACCCAGTACTTC
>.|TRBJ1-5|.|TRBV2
CASSEPLGNQPQHF
TGTGCCAGCAGTGAACCCCTAGGTAATCAGCCCCAGCATTTT
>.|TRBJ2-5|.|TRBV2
CASTPSMQETQYF
TGTGCCAGCACTCCTTCTATGCAAGAGACCCAGTACTTC
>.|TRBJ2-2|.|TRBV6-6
CASSYQGRNTGELFF
TGTGCCAGCAGTTACCAGGGCAGGAACACCGGGGAGCTGTTTTTT
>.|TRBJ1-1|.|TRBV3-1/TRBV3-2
CASSQGQAPNTEAFF
TGTGCCAGCAGCCAAGGACAGGCGCCGAACACTGAAGCTTTCTTT
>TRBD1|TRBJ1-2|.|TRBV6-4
CASSDSGDRAFDYTF
TGTGCCAGCAGTGACTCGGGGGACAGGGCCTTCGACTACACCTTC
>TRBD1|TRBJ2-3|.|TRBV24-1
CATSDRTGGTSDTQYF
TGTGCCACCAGTGACCGGACAGGGGGCACCTCAGATACGCAGTATTTT
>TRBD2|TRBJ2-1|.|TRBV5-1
CASSPLTSGGVEQFF
TGCGCCAGCAGCCCCCTCACTAGCGGGGGGGTTGAGCAGTTCTTC
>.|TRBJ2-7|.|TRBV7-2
CASSLVGGGGSYEQYF
TGTGCCAGCAGCTTAGTCGGCGGGGGCGGGTCCTACGAGCAGTACTTC
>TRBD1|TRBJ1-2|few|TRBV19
CASSTIGGLNYGYTF
TGTGCCAGTAGTACGATAGGGGGCTTAAACTATGGCTACACCTTC
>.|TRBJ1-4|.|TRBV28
CASSLFGATNEKLFF
TGTGCCAGCAGTTTATTCGGAGCAACTAATGAAAAACTGTTTTTT
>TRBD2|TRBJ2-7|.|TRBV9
CASSVGTRSYEQYF
TGTGCCAGCAGCGTCGGGACTAGGTCCTACGAGCAGTACTTC
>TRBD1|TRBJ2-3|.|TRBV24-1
CATQGAVIDTQYF
TGTGCCACCCAGGGGGCTGTTATTGATACGCAGTATTTT
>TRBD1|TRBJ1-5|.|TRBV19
CASSITGTGVRQPQHF
TGTGCCAGTAGTATAACCGGGACAGGGGTCCGGCAGCCCCAGCATTTT
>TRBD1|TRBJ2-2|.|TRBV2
CASSEATKGAETGELFF
TGTGCCAGCAGTGAAGCGACAAAGGGGGCCGAAACCGGGGAGCTGTTTTTT
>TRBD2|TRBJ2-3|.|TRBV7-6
CASSLTSGGYSRTQYF
TGTGCCAGCAGCTTGACTAGCGGGGGGTACTCCCGTACGCAGTATTTT
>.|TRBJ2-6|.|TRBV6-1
CASSEFGGSGANVLTF
TGTGCCAGCAGTGAATTTGGAGGGTCTGGGGCCAACGTCCTGACTTTC